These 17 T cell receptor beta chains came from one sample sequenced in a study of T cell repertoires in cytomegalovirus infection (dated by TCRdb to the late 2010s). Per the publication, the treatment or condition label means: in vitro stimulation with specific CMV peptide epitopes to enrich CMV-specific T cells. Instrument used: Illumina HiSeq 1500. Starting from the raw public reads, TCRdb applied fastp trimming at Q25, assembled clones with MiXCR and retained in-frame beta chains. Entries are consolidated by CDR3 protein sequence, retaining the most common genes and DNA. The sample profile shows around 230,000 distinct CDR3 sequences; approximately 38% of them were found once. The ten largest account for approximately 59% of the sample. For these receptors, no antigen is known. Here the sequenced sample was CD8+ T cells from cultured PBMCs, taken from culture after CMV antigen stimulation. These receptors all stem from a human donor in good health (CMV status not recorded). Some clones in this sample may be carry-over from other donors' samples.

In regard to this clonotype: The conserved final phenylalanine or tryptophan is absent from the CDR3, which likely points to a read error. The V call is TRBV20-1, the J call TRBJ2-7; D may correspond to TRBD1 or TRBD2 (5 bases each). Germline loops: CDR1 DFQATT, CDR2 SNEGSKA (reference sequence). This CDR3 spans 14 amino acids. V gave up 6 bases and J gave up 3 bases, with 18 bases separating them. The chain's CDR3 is CSARVGGFSYEQYL. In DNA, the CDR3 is TGCAGTGCCCGAGTTGGGGGATTTAGCTACGAGCAGTACTTA.

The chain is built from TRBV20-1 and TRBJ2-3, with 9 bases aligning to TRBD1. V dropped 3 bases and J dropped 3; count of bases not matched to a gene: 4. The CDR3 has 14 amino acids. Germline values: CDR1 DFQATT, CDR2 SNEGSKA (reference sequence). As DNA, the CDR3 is TGCAGTGCTAGGGACGGACAGGGGACAGATACGCAGTATTTT. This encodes CSARDGQGTDTQYF.

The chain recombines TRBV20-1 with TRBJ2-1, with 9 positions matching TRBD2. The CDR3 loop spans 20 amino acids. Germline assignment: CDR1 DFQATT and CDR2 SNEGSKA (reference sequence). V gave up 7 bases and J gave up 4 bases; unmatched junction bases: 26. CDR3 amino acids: CSVRQLKGASGKRGYNEQFF. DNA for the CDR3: TGCAGTGTCCGACAACTAAAAGGGGCTAGCGGGAAGCGGGGGTACAATGAGCAGTTCTTC.

The CDR3 region is CASSRLSSYNEQFF. In nucleotides, the CDR3 is TGTGCCAGCAGTCGACTGAGCTCCTACAATGAGCAGTTCTTC. The chain has TRBV6-5 and TRBJ2-1, with no clear D. V was trimmed by 5 bases and J by 0 bases, leaving 8 bases between them. The CDR3 loop spans 14 amino acids. The germline CDR1 and CDR2 sequences are MNHEY and SVGAGI.

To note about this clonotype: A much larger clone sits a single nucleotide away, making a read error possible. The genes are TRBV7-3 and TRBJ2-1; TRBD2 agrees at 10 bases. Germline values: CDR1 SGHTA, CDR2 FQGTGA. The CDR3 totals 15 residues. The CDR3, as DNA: TGTGCCAGCAGTCTTAGCGGGGGGAGGTACAATGAGCAGTCCTTC. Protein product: CASSLSGGRYNEQSF.

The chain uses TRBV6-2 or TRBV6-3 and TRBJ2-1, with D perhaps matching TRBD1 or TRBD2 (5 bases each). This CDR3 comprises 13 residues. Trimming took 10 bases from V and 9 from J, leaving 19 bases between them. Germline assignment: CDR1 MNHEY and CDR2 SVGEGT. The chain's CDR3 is CAINLDGTGEQFF. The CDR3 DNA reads TGTGCCATAAATTTGGACGGGACCGGTGAGCAGTTCTTC.

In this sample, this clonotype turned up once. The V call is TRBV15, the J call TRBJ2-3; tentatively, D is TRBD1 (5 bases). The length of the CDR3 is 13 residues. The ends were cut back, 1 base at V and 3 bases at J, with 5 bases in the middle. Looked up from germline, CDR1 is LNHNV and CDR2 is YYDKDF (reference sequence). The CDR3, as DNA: TGTGCCACCAGCAGAGGACAGACAGATACGCAGTATTTT. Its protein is CATSRGQTDTQYF.

The CDR3 sequence is CSVEGGGHNEQFF. The CDR3 DNA reads as TGCAGCGTTGAAGGAGGGGGACACAATGAGCAGTTCTTC. V usage is TRBV29-1 and J usage is TRBJ2-1; D perhaps matches TRBD1 (6 bases). The V gene lost 1 base and the J gene lost 5 bases, with 9 bases spanning the gap. Germline values: CDR1 SQVTM, CDR2 ANQGSEA. CDR3 length: 13 residues.

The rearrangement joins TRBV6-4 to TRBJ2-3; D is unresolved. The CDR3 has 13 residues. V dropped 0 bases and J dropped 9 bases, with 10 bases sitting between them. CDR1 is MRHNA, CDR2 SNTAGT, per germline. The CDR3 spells CASSDSPRATQYF. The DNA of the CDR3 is TGTGCCAGCAGTGACTCCCCCCGGGCCACGCAGTATTTT.

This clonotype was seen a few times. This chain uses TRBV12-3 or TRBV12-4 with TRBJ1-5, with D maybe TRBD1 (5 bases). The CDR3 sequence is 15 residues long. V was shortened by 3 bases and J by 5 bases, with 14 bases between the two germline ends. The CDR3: CASSFTGARDQPQHF. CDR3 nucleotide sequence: TGTGCCAGCAGTTTTACAGGAGCGAGGGATCAGCCCCAGCATTTT.

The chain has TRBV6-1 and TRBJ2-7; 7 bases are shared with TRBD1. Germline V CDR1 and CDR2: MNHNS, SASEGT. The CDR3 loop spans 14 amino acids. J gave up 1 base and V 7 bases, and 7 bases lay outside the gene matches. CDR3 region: CASTYPGQSYEQYF. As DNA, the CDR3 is TGTGCCAGCACCTATCCGGGACAGTCCTACGAGCAGTACTTC.

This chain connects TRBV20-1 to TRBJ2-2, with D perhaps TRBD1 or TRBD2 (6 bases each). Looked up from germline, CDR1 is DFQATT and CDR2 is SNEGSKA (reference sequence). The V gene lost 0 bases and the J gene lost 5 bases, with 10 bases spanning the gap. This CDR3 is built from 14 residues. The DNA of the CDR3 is TGCAGTGCTAGAGATAGGGGGGAGACCGGGGAGCTGTTTTTT. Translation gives CSARDRGETGELFF.

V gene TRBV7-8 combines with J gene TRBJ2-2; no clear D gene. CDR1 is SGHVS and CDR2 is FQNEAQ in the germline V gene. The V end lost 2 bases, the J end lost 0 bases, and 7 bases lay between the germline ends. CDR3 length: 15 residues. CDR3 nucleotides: TGTGCCAGCAGCTTAATAGCATCGAACACCGGGGAGCTGTTTTTT. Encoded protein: CASSLIASNTGELFF.

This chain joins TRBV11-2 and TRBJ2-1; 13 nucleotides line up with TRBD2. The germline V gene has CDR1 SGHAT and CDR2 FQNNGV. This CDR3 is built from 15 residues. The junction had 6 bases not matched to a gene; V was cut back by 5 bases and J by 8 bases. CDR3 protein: CASSHGLAGADEQFF. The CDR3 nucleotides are TGTGCCAGCAGCCATGGACTAGCGGGAGCGGATGAGCAGTTCTTC. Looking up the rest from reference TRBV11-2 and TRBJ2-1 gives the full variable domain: EAGVAQSPRYKIIEKRQSVAFWCNPISGHATLYWYQQILGQGPKLLIQFQNNGVVDDSQLPKDRFSAERLKGVDSTLKIQPAKLEDSAVYLCASSHGLAGADEQFFGPGTRLTVL.

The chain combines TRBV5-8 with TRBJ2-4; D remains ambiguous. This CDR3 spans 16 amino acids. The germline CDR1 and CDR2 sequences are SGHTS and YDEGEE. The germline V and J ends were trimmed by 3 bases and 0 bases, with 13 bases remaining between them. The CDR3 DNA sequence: TGTGCCAGCAGCTCCCCTTCGGAGATAGCCAAAAACATTCAGTACTTC. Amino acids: CASSSPSEIAKNIQYF.

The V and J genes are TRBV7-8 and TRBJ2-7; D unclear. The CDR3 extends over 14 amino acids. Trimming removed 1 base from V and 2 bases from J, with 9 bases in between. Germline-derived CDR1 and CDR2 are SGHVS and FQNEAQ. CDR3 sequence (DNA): TGTGCCAGCAGCTTAGACATTGGAACCTACGAGCAGTACTTC. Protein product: CASSLDIGTYEQYF.

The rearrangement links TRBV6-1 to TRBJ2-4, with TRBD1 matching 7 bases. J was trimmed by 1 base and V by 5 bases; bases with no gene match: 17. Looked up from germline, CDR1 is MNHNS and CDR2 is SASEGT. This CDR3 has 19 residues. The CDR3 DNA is TGTGCCAGCAGTACCCCGGGACAGATCCTTCTCTTCGCCAAAAACATTCAGTACTTC. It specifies CASSTPGQILLFAKNIQYF.